Below, 8 T cell receptor beta chains from the same sample are listed, as sequenced in a study of CD8 T cells in ankylosing spondylitis. MiXCR, applied by TCRdb to the 5' RACE reads, yields one record per CDR3 protein. The top ten clones hold under 8% of a sample with about 240,000 distinct CDR3 sequences, approximately 11% of them seen once. Material for sequencing was blood, either unsorted or a sorted T cell fraction (not recorded which). The receptors here all came from a male donor with ankylosing spondylitis or in good health (not recorded which).

This clonotype has at least ten counts. The rearrangement joins TRBV7-6 to TRBJ2-1; unclear D gene. The CDR3 has 12 residues. The ends were cut back, 3 bases at V and 9 bases at J, with 9 bases in the middle. Germline lookup yields CDR1 SGHVS and CDR2 FNYEAQ. The CDR3 loop is CASSFGNGEQFF. CDR3 DNA sequence: TGTGCCAGCAGCTTTGGTAACGGTGAGCAGTTCTTC.

This clonotype occurred many times. This chain links TRBV5-1 with TRBJ1-5, with D perhaps TRBD1 (5 bases). The CDR3 spans 16 residues. V lost 4 bases to trimming and J lost 0 bases, with 14 bases between them. Germline lookup yields CDR1 SGHRS and CDR2 YFSETQ. This CDR3 reads CASSPGDSFSNQPQHF. The CDR3, as DNA: TGCGCCAGCAGCCCTGGGGACTCCTTTAGCAATCAGCCCCAGCATTTT.

This clonotype came up many times. This chain connects TRBV5-1 to TRBJ1-5; unclear D gene. Germline V gene lookup returns CDR1 SGHRS and CDR2 YFSETQ. Trimming took off 0 bases at V and 5 bases at J, with 12 bases between the two ends. The CDR3 consists of 15 residues. This CDR3 reads CASSLGAGVDQPQHF. The DNA of the CDR3 is TGCGCCAGCAGCTTGGGAGCTGGGGTGGATCAGCCCCAGCATTTT.

The V and J genes are TRBV20-1 and TRBJ2-1; either TRBD1 or TRBD2 may supply D (6 bases each). Deletions cut 6 bases from V and 13 bases from J, with 19 bases between. The V gene's germline CDR1 is DFQATT and CDR2 SNEGSKA (reference sequence). The CDR3 contains 12 residues. Here the CDR3 reads CSAIRRDTIQFF. The CDR3, as DNA: TGCAGTGCCATACGGCGGGACACCATACAGTTCTTC.

This clonotype has more than one count but fewer than ten. The J gene is TRBJ2-2, the V gene TRBV7-9, with TRBD1 as a possible D gene (6 bases). The CDR3 covers 16 residues. CDR1 is SEHNR, CDR2 FQNEAQ, per germline (reference sequence). Trimming took off 4 bases at V and 0 bases at J, with 12 bases between the two ends. In DNA form, the CDR3 reads TGTGCCAGCAGCTCGCCGACAGGCACGAACACCGGGGAGCTGTTTTTT. Translating gives CASSSPTGTNTGELFF. Based on the CDR3 plus reference TRBV7-9 and TRBJ2-2, the full variable domain is DTGVSQNPRHKITKRGQNVTFRCDPISEHNRLYWYRQTLGQGPEFLTYFQNEAQLEKSRLLSDRFSAERPKGSFSTLEIQRTEQGDSAMYLCASSSPTGTNTGELFFGEGSRLTVL.

J is TRBJ2-3 and V is TRBV5-1, with TRBD1 matching 10 bases. With 3 bases clipped from V and 4 bases from J, the junction kept 2 bases outside the gene matches. Germline V CDR1 and CDR2: SGHRS, YFSETQ. The CDR3 is made up of 14 amino acids. The CDR3 sequence: CASSSGQGADTQYF. CDR3 DNA: TGCGCCAGCAGCTCCGGACAGGGGGCAGATACGCAGTATTTT.

The chain carries TRBV4-2 and TRBJ2-3; D tentatively fits TRBD1 or TRBD2 (6 bases each). V dropped 0 bases and J dropped 3 bases, with 13 bases sitting between them. The CDR3 is 16 residues long. From germline, CDR1 is LGHNA and CDR2 YNFKEQ. CDR3 sequence (DNA): TGTGCCAGCAGCCAAGACTGGGGGGCCCGGACAGATACGCAGTATTTT. Translation: CASSQDWGARTDTQYF.

V gene TRBV3-1 combines with J gene TRBJ2-1, with D possibly being TRBD2 (6 bases). The CDR3 extends over 17 amino acids. Trimming removed 0 bases at V and 5 bases at J, with 17 bases between. Germline CDR1 reads LGHDT; CDR2 reads YNNKEL (reference sequence). The CDR3 sequence is CASSQDLGSGHNNEQFF. The CDR3 DNA reads TGTGCCAGCAGCCAAGATCTGGGTAGCGGTCATAACAATGAGCAGTTCTTC.